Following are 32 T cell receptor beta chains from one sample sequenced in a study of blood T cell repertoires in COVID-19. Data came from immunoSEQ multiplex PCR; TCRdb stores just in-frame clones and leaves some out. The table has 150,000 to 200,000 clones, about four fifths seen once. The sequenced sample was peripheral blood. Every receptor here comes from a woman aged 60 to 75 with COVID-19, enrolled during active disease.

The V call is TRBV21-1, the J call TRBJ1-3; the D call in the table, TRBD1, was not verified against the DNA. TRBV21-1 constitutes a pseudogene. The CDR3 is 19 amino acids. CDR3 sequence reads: CASSNRKFTEKSSGNTIYF. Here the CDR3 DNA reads TGTGCCAGCAGCAATAGAAAATTTACAGAGAAGAGCTCTGGAAACACCATATATTTT.

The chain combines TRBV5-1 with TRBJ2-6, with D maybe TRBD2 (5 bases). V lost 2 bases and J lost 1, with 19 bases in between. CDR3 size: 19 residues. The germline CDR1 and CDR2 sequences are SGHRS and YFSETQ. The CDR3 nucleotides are TGCGCCAGCAGCTTCCACTACAGCGGCCGTTCTTCTGGGGCCAACGTCCTGACTTTC. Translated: CASSFHYSGRSSGANVLTF.

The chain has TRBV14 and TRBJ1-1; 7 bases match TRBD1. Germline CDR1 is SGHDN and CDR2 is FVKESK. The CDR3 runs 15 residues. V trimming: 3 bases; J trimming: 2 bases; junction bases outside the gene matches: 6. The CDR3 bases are TGTGCCAGCAGCCAGACGTGGGACAGCAACACTGAAGCTTTCTTT. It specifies CASSQTWDSNTEAFF.

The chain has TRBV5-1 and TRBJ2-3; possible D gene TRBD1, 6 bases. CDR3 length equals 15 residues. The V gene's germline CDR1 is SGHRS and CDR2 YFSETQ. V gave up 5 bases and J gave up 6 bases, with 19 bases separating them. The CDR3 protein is CASSWGRIGRDTQYF. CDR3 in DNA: TGCGCCAGCAGTTGGGGGCGGATTGGCCGGGATACGCAGTATTTT.

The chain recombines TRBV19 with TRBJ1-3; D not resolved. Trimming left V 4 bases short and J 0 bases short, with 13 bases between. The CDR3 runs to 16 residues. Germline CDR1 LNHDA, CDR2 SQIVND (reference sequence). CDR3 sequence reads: CASSKLLNPSGNTIYF. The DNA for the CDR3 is TGTGCCAGTAGTAAACTCCTGAACCCCTCTGGAAACACCATATATTTT.

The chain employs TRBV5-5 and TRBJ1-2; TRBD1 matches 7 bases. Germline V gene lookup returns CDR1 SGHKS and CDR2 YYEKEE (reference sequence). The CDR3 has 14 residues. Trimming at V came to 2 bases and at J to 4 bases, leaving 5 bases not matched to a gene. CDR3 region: CASSFSGGGYGYTF. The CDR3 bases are TGTGCCAGCAGCTTCTCAGGGGGAGGCTATGGCTACACCTTC.

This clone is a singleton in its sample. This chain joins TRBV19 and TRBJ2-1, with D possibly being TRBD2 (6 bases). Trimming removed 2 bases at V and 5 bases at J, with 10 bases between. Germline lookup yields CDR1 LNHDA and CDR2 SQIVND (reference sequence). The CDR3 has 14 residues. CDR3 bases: TGTGCCAGTAGTATAACGGGCGGGAACAATGAGCAGTTCTTC. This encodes CASSITGGNNEQFF.

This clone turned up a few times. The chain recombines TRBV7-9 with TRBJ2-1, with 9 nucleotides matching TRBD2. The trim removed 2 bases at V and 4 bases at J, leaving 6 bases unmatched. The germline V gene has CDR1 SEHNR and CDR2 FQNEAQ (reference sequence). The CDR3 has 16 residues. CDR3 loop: CASSLSLAGRYNEQFF. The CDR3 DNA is TGTGCCAGCAGCTTAAGTCTAGCGGGGAGATACAATGAGCAGTTCTTC. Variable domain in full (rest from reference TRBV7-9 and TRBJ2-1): DTGVSQNPRHKITKRGQNVTFRCDPISEHNRLYWYRQTLGQGPEFLTYFQNEAQLEKSRLLSDRFSAERPKGSFSTLEIQRTEQGDSAMYLCASSLSLAGRYNEQFFGPGTRLTVL.

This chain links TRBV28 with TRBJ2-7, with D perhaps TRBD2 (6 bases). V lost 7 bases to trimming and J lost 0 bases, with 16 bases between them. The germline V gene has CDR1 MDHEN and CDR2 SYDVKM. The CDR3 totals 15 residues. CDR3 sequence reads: CASTRLMGGSYEQYF. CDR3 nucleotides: TGTGCCAGCACCCGACTGATGGGAGGCTCCTACGAGCAGTACTTC.

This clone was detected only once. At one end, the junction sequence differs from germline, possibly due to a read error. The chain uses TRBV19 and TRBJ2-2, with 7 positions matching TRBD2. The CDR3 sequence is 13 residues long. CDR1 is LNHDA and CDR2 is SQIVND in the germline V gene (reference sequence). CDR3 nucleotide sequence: TGTGCGAGTAGGAGGGGAGGGACCGGGGAGCTGTTTTTT. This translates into CASRRGGTGELFF.

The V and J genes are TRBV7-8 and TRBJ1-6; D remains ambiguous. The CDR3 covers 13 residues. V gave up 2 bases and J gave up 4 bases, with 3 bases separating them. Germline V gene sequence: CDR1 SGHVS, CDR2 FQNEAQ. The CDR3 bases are TGTGCCAGCAGCTTACTGTATAATTCACCCCTCCACTTT. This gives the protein CASSLLYNSPLHF.

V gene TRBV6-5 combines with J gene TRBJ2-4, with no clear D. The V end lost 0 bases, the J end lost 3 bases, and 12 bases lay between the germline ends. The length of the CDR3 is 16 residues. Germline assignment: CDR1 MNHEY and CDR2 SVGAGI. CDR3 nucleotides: TGTGCCAGCAGTTACTCGGTTACAGTTGGCAAAAACATTCAGTACTTC. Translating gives CASSYSVTVGKNIQYF.

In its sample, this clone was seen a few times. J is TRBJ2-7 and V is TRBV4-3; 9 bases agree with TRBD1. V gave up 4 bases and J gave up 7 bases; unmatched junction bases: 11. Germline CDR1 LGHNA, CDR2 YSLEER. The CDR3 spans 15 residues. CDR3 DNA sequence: TGCGCCAGCAGCCCCACGGACAGGGGAGTAGAGGAGCAGTACTTC. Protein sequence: CASSPTDRGVEEQYF.

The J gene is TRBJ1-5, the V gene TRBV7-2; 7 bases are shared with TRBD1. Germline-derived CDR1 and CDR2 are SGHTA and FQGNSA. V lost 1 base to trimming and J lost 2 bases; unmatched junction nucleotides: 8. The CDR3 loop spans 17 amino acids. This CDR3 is CASSLVTGLEGNQPQHF. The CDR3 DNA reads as TGTGCCAGCAGCTTAGTGACAGGGTTGGAGGGCAATCAGCCCCAGCATTTT.

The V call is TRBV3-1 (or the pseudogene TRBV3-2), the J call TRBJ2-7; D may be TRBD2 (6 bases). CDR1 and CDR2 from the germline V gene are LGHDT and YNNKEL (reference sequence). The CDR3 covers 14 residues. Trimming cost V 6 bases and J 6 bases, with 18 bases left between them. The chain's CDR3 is CASSRVTSRVEQYF. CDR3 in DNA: TGTGCCAGCAGTCGGGTAACTAGCCGGGTCGAGCAGTACTTC.

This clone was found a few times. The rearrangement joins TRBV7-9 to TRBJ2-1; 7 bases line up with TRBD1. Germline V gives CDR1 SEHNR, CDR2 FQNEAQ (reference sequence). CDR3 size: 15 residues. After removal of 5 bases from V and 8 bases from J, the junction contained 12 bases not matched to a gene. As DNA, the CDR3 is TGTGCCAGCAGCCGTCTCGGACAGGTCAGGGATGAGCAGTTCTTC. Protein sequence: CASSRLGQVRDEQFF.

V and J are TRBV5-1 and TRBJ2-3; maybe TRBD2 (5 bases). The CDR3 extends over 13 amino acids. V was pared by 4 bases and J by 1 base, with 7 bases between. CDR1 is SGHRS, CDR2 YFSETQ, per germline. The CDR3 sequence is CASSHSGTDTQYF. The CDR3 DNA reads TGCGCCAGCAGCCATAGCGGCACAGATACGCAGTATTTT.

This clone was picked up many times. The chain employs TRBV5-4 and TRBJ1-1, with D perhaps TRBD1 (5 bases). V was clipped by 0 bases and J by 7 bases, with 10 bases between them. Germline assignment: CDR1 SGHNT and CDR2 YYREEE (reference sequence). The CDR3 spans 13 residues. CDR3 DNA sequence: TGTGCCAGCAGCTTGGGGACACAGAGTGAAGCTTTCTTT. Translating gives CASSLGTQSEAFF.

CDR3 protein: CASQHYSTTGTRKNIQYF. The DNA of the CDR3 is TGTGCCAGCCAGCACTACTCCACGACCGGGACTAGAAAAAACATTCAGTACTTC. V usage is TRBV2 and J usage is TRBJ2-4, with 8 bases matching TRBD2. The germline V gene encodes CDR1 SNHLY and CDR2 FYNNEI. The V and J ends lost 8 bases and 4 bases, in that order; junction bases with no gene match: 19. The CDR3 length is 18 residues.

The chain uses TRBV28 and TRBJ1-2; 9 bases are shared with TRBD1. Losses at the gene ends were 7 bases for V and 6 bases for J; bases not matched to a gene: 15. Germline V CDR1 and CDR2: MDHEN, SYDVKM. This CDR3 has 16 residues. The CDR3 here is CASTSVGTGNANGYTF. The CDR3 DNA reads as TGTGCCAGCACCAGCGTAGGGACAGGGAACGCAAATGGCTACACCTTC.

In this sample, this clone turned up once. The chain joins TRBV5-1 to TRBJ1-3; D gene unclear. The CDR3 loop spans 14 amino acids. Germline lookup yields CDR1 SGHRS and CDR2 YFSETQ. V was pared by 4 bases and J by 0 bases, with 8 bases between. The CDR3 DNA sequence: TGCGCCAGCAGCCCCTCTAGCTCTGGAAACACCATATATTTT. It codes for CASSPSSSGNTIYF.

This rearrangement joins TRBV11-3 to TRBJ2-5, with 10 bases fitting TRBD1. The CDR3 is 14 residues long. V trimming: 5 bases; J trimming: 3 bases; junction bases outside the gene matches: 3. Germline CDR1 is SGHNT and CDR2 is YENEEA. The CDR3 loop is CASSPGTGEETQYF. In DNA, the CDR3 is TGTGCCAGCAGCCCCGGGACAGGGGAAGAGACCCAGTACTTC.

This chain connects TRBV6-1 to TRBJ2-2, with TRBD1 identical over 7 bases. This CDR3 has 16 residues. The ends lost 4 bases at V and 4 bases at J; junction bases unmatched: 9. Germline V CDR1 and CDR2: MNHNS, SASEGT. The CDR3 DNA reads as TGTGCCAGCAGTGTCCCACAGGGGTCGGGCACCGGGGAGCTGTTTTTT. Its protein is CASSVPQGSGTGELFF.

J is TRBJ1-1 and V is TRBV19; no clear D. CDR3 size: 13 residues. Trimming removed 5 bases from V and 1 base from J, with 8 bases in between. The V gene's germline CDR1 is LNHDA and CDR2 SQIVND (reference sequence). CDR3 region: CASSLGRNTEAFF. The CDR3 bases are TGTGCCAGTAGTTTGGGCCGGAACACTGAAGCTTTCTTT.

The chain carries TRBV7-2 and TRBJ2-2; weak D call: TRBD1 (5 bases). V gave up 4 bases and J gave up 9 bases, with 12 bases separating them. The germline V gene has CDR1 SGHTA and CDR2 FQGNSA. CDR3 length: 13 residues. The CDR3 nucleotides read TGTGCCAGCAGCTCCGCAGGGTCCAGGGAGCTGTTTTTT. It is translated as CASSSAGSRELFF.

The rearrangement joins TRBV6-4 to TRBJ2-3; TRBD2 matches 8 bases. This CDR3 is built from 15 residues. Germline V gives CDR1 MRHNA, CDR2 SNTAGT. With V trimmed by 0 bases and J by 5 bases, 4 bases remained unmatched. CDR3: CASSDSLAGRDTQYF. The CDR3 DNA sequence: TGTGCCAGCAGTGACTCGCTAGCGGGTCGAGATACGCAGTATTTT.

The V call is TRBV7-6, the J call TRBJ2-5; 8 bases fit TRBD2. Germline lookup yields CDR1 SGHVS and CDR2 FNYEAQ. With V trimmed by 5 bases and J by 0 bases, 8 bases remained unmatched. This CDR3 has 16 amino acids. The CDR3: CASSRRGGGYQETQYF. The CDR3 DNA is TGTGCCAGCAGCCGCCGGGGGGGAGGGTACCAAGAGACCCAGTACTTC. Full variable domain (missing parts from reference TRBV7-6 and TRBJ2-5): GAGVSQSPRYKVTKRGQDVALRCDPISGHVSLYWYRQALGQGPEFLTYFNYEAQQDKSGLPNDRFSAERPEGSISTLTIQRTEQRDSAMYRCASSRRGGGYQETQYFGPGTRLLVL.

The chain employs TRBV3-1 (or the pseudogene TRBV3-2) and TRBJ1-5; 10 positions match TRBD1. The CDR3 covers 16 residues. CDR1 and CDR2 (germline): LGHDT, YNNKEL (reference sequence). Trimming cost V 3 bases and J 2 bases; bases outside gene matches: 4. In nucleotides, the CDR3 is TGTGCCAGCAGCCATTCCGGGACAGGGGGCAATCAGCCCCAGCATTTT. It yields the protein CASSHSGTGGNQPQHF.

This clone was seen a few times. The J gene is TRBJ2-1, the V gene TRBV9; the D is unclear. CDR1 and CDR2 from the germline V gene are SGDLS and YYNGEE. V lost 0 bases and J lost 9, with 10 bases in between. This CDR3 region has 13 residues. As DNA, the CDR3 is TGTGCCAGCAGCGTAGAGTCCCCGGGTGAGCAGTTCTTC. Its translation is CASSVESPGEQFF.

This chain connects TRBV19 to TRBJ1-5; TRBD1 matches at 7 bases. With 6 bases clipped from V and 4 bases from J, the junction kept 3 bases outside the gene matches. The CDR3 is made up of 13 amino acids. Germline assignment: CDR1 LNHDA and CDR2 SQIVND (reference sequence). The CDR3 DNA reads TGTGCCAGTAGGGAACAGGGGAATCAGCCCCAGCATTTT. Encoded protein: CASREQGNQPQHF.

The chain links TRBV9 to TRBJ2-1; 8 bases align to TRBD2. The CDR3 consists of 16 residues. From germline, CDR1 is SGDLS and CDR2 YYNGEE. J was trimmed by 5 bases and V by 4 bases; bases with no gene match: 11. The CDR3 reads CASSLRVAGLHNEQFF. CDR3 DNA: TGTGCCAGCAGCCTTAGGGTAGCGGGGTTGCACAATGAGCAGTTCTTC.

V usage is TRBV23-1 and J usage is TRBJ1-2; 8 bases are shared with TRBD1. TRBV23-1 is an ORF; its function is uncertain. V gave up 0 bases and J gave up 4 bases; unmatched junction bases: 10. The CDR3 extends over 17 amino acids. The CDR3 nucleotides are TGCGCCAGCAGTCAATCCCCCCCCGGACAGGGTAGCTATGGCTACACCTTC. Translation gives CASSQSPPGQGSYGYTF.